This TCR beta chain was recovered during a study of blood T cell repertoires in COVID-19. At the level of the study: T cells, B-cell-depleted T cells, or PBMCs supplied cDNA or gDNA.

Participants reported their clinical history, and cohort assignment relied on those reports. Two consecutive negative NP/OP PCR tests, clearance, or resolved symptoms defined Cohort 3 recovery. Repertoires were generated with immunoSEQ multiplex PCR, while TCRdb's copy carries only in-frame clones and drops some. The data contain under 200,000 clones, over 75% of them singletons. Germline CDR1 SGHVT, CDR2 SQSDAQ. V was clipped by 6 bases and J by 4 bases, with 27 bases between them. There are 18 residues in the CDR3. This clone has just one count. The sequenced sample was PBMCs or T cells enriched from blood (not recorded which). V usage is TRBV7-4 and J usage is TRBJ1-2, with a possible D match to TRBD1 (6 bases). The clonotype originates from a woman under 30 who had recovered from COVID-19. Here the CDR3 reads CASRMRNTGNQRIYGYTF. The CDR3 coding sequence is TGTGCCAGCAGAATGAGGAACACAGGGAACCAAAGAATCTATGGCTACACCTTC.